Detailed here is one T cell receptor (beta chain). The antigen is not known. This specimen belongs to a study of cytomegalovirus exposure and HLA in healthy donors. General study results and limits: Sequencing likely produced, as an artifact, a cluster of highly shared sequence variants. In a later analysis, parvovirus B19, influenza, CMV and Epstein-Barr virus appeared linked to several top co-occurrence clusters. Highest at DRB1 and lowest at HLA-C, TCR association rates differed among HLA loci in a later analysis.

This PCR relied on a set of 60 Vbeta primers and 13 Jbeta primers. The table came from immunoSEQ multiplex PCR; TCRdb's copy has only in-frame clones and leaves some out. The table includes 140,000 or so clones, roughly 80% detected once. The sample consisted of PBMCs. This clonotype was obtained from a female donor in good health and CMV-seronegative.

DNA of the CDR3: TGTGCCTGGAGTGGCGCGACTAGCGGGAGGGTCTACGAGCAGTACTTC. Its translation: CAWSGATSGRVYEQYF. This chain connects TRBV30 to TRBJ2-5; the match to TRBD2 covers 14 bases. The J call may not be correct, given that the DNA end is closer to TRBJ2-7. Germline V gives CDR1 GTSNPN, CDR2 SVGIG (reference sequence). This CDR3 has 16 amino acids.